This record concerns one T cell receptor beta chain sequence. These data come from a study of T cells in Graves' hyperthyroidism and ophthalmopathy. There were TCR beta CDR3 regions amplified from RNA transcripts. HTBI primers drove first-round RT-PCR of the TCR CDR3. Each CDR3 protein is one row after TCRdb ran MiXCR on the multiplex PCR reads. The sample gives about 660,000 distinct CDR3 sequences, roughly 45% of which show up once; roughly 6.5% is in the top ten. Uncontrolled infection, other autoimmune disease, pregnancy or lactation excluded patients. Germline assignment: CDR1 LNHNV and CDR2 YYDKDF (reference sequence). Trimming removed 0 bases at V and 1 base at J, with 13 bases between. This CDR3 is built from 16 residues.

The TCR originated in an adult man with Graves' disease, either hyperthyroidism or ophthalmopathy (not recorded which). The sequencing input was peripheral blood or thyroid tissue (not recorded which). The chain employs TRBV15 and TRBJ2-7, with D perhaps matching TRBD1 (5 bases). The DNA for the CDR3 is TGTGCCACCAGCAGAGATGGGGCGGTGGGGTCCTACGAGCAGTACTTC. It encodes CATSRDGAVGSYEQYF.